A single sample gave rise to the 5 T cell receptor beta chains below, sequenced in a study of cytomegalovirus exposure and HLA in healthy donors. Amplification used 60 Vbeta primers and 13 Jbeta primers. Some clones are missing from TCRdb's copy, which holds only in-frame ones; the method was immunoSEQ multiplex PCR. The sample yields more than 85,000 clones, roughly 83% seen once. Material: PBMCs. The origin of the receptors is a male donor in good health and CMV-seropositive.

The V and J genes are TRBV6-6 and TRBJ2-7; tentative D call: TRBD1 (5 bases). This CDR3 contains 11 residues. The ends were cut back, 6 bases at V and 7 bases at J, with 10 bases in the middle. Germline-derived CDR1 and CDR2 are MNHNY and SVGAGI (reference sequence). The CDR3: CASRSRVEQYF. The CDR3 nucleotides read TGTGCCAGCAGGAGCAGGGTTGAGCAGTACTTC.

The chain joins TRBV7-2 to TRBJ2-3; TRBD2 matches at 8 bases. This CDR3 is 15 amino acids long. Germline V CDR1 and CDR2: SGHTA, FQGNSA. V shed 1 base and J 3 bases; nucleotides not matched to a gene: 3. CDR3 loop: CASSLGVAGTDTQYF. The CDR3 DNA follows: TGTGCCAGCAGCTTAGGGGTAGCGGGGACAGATACGCAGTATTTT.

This clone was detected only once. The chain uses TRBV7-6 and TRBJ1-2, with 8 bases aligning to TRBD1. With 5 bases clipped from V and 1 base from J, the junction kept 3 bases outside the gene matches. Germline-derived CDR1 and CDR2 are SGHVS and FNYEAQ. The CDR3 runs to 14 residues. Here the CDR3 reads CASSTGQGNYGYTF. Here the CDR3 DNA reads TGTGCCAGCAGCACCGGACAGGGTAACTATGGCTACACCTTC.

The chain recombines TRBV7-2 with TRBJ2-2, with TRBD2 matching over 13 bases. The CDR3 has 14 residues. V trimming: 7 bases; J trimming: 11 bases; junction bases outside the gene matches: 7. Germline assignment: CDR1 SGHTA and CDR2 FQGNSA. The CDR3 loop reads CASTRLAGGRELFF. The CDR3, as DNA: TGTGCCAGCACCCGACTAGCGGGGGGCCGCGAGCTGTTTTTT.

This chain uses TRBV9 with TRBJ2-5; TRBD2 aligns across 10 bases. Germline V gene sequence: CDR1 SGDLS, CDR2 YYNGEE. This CDR3 region has 14 residues. Trimming removed 4 bases from V and 4 bases from J; junction bases left unmatched: 4. The CDR3 DNA is TGTGCCAGCAGCCTTCGACTAGCGGGAGAGACCCAGTACTTC. It yields the protein CASSLRLAGETQYF.